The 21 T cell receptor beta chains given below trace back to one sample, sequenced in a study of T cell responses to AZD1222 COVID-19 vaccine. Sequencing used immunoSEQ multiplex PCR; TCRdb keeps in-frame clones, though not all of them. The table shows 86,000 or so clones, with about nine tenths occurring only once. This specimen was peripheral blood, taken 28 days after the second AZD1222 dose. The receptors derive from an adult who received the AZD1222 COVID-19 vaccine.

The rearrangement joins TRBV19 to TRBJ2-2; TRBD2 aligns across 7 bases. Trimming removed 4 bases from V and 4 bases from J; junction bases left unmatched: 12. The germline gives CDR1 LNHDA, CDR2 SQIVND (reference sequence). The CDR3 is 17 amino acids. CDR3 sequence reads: CASSRSADVAGTGELFF. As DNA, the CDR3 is TGTGCCAGTAGTAGGTCCGCGGACGTAGCGGGCACCGGGGAGCTGTTTTTT.

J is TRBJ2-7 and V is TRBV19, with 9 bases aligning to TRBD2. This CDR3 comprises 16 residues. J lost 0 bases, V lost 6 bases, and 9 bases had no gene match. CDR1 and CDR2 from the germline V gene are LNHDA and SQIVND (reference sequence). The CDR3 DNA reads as TGTGCCAGTAGGGGACTAGCCGCCGGTGGCTCCTACGAGCAGTACTTC. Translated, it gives CASRGLAAGGSYEQYF.

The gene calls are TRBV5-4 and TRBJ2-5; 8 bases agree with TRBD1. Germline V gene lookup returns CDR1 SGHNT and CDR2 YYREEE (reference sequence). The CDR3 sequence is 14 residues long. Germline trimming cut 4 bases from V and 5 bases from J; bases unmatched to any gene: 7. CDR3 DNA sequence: TGTGCCAGCAGCCCCGACAGGGGCGTTGAGACCCAGTACTTC. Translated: CASSPDRGVETQYF.

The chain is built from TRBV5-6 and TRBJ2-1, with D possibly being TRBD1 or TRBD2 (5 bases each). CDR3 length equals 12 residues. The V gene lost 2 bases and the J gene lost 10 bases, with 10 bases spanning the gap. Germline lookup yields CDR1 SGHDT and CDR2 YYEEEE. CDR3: CASSFGTGEQFF. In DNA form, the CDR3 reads TGTGCCAGCAGCTTTGGGACGGGAGAGCAGTTCTTC.

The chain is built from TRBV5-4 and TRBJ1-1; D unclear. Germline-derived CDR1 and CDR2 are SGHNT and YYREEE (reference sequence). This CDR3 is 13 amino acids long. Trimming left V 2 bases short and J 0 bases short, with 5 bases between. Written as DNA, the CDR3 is TGTGCCAGCAGCTTAGACCTGAACACTGAAGCTTTCTTT. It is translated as CASSLDLNTEAFF. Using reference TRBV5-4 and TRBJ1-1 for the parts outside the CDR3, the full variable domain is ETGVTQSPTHLIKTRGQQVTLRCSSQSGHNTVSWYQQALGQGPQFIFQYYREEENGRGNFPPRFSGLQFPNYSSELNVNALELDDSALYLCASSLDLNTEAFFGQGTRLTVV.

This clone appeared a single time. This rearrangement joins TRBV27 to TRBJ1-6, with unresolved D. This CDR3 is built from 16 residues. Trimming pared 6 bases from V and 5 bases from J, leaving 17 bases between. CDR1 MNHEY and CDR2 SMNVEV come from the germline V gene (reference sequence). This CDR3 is CASRPGPQNNNSPLHF. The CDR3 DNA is TGTGCCAGCAGGCCCGGGCCTCAAAACAATAATTCACCCCTCCACTTT.

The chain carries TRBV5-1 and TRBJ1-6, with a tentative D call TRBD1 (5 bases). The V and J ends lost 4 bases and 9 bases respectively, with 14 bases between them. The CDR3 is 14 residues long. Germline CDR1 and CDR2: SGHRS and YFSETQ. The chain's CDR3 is CASSNDSYGSPLHF. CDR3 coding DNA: TGCGCCAGCAGCAACGACAGCTACGGTTCACCCCTCCACTTT.

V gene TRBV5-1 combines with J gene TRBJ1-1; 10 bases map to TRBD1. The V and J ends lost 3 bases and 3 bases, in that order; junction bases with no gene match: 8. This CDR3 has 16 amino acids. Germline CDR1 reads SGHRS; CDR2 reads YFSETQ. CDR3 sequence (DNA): TGCGCCAGCAGCTCGCAACCGGGACAGGGGCACACTGAAGCTTTCTTT. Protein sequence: CASSSQPGQGHTEAFF.

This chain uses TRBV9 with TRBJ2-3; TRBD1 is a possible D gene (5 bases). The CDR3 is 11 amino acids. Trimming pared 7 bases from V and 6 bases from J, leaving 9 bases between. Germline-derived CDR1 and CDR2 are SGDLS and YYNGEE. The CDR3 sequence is CASSGLDTQYF. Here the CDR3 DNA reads TGTGCCAGCTCAGGGCTGGATACGCAGTATTTT.

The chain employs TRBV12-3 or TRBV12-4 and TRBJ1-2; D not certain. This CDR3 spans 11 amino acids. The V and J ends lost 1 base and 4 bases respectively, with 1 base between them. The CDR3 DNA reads TGTGCCAGCAGTTTAGGCTATGGCTACACCTTC. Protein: CASSLGYGYTF.

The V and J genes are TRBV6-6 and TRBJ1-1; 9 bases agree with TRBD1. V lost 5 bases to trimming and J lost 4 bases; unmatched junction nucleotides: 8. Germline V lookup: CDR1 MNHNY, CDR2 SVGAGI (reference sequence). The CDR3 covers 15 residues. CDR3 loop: CASSNGQGSSTEAFF. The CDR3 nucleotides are TGTGCCAGCAGTAATGGACAGGGGTCGAGCACTGAAGCTTTCTTT.

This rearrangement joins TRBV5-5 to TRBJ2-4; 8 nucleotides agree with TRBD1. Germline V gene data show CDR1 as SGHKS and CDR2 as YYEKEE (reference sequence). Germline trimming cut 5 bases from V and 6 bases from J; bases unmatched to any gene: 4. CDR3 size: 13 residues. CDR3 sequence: CASRQGAGNIQYF. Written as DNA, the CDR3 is TGTGCCAGCAGGCAGGGGGCAGGAAACATTCAGTACTTC.

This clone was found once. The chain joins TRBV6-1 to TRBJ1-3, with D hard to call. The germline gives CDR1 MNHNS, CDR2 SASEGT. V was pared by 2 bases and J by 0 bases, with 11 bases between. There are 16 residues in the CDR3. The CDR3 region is CASSENGGSSGNTIYF. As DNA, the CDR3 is TGTGCCAGCAGTGAAAATGGCGGAAGCTCTGGAAACACCATATATTTT.

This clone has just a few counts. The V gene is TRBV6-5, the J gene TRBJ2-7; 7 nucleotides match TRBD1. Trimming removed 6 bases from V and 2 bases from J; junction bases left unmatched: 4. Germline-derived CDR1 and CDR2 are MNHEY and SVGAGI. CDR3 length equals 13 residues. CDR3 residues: CASSSQGTYEQYF. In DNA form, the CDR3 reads TGTGCCAGCAGCTCACAGGGGACCTACGAGCAGTACTTC.

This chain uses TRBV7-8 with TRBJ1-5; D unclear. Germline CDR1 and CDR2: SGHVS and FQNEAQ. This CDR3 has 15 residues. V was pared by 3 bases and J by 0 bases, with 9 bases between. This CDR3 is CASSLTTYSNQPQHF. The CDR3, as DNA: TGTGCCAGCAGCTTGACCACCTATAGCAATCAGCCCCAGCATTTT. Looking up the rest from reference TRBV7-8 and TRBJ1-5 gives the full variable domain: GAGVSQSPRYKVAKRGQDVALRCDPISGHVSLFWYQQALGQGPEFLTYFQNEAQLDKSGLPSDRFFAERPEGSVSTLKIQRTQQEDSAVYLCASSLTTYSNQPQHFGDGTRLSIL.

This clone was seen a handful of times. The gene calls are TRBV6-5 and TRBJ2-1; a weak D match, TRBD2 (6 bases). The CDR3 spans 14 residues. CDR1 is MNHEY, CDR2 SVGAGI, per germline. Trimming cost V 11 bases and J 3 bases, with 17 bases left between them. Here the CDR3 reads CAATPRGFYNEQFF. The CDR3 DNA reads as TGTGCCGCAACCCCCCGGGGGTTCTACAATGAGCAGTTCTTC.

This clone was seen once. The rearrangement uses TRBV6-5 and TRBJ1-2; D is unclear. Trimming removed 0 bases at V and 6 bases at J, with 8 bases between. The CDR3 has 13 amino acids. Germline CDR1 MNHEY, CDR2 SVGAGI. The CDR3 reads CASSYSQINGYTF. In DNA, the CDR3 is TGTGCCAGCAGTTACTCACAGATAAATGGCTACACCTTC.

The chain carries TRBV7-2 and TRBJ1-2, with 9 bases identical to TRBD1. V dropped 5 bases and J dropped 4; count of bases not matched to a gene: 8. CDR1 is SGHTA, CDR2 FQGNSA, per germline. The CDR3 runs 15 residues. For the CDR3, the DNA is TGTGCCAGCAGCAGACAGGGGGGCGGCCTCTATGGCTACACCTTC. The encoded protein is CASSRQGGGLYGYTF.

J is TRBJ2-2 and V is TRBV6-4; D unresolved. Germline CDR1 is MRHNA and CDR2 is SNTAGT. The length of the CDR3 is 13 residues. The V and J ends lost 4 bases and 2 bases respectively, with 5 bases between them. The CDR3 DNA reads TGTGCCAGCAGTGGAAGTAACACCGGGGAGCTGTTTTTT. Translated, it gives CASSGSNTGELFF.

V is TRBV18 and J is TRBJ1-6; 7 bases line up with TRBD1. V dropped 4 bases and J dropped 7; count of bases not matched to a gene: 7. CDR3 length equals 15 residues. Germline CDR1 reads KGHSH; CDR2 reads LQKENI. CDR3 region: CASSHDRVYNSPLHF. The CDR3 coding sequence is TGTGCCAGCTCACACGACAGGGTATACAATTCACCCCTCCACTTT. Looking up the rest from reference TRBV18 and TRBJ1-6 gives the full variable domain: NAGVMQNPRHLVRRRGQEARLRCSPMKGHSHVYWYRQLPEEGLKFMVYLQKENIIDESGMPKERFSAEFPKEGPSILRIQQVVRGDSAAYFCASSHDRVYNSPLHFGNGTRLTVT.

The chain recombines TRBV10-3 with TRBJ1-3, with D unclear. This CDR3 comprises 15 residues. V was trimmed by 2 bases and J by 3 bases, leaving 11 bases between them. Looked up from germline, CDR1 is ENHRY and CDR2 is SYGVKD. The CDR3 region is CAISEGGLGGNTIYF. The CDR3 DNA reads TGTGCCATCAGTGAGGGCGGATTAGGTGGAAACACCATATATTTT.